Here is one TCR beta chain with its context. It lacks a known antigen. Relative to the germline gene, one junction end is altered; a read error may explain this. Taken from the germline V gene, the CDR1 and CDR2 loops are SNHLY and FYNNEI. Spanning cysteine to phenylalanine, the CDR3 consists of 16 amino acids. Only the CDR3 part of the read is kept: 48 bases, read in frame from the first base. This entry belongs to a study of siplizumab effects on memory and regulatory T cells (dated by TCRdb to the late 2010s). In the study overall: The effect of the anti-CD2 antibody siplizumab on alloreactive T-cell subsets was examined in allogeneic mixed lymphocyte reactions constructed from human PBMCs. Results and caveats for the whole study, not just this receptor: No functional confirmation was obtained for the suppressive function of proliferating Tregs from siplizumab cultures. Compared with memory T cells, unstimulated naive T cells appeared more diverse, and naive cells seemed to make a substantial contribution to the alloresponse. Of the alloreactive CD4+ clones that could be mapped, the Treg-derived share averaged approximately 67% with siplizumab compared with roughly 27% in control reactions. The cumulative frequency of alloreactive sequences that could be traced back to unstimulated CD4+ memory T cells was significantly reduced by siplizumab. For roughly 80-97% of proliferating CD4+ or CD8+ clones, no naive or memory phenotype could be assigned. Sequences below about 10^-5 frequency were poorly captured, so only a minor fraction of alloreactive clones could be mapped to unstimulated subsets.

Sorted unstimulated T cells, along with proliferating T cells recovered from mixed lymphocyte reactions, underwent TCRbeta CDR3 sequencing. Fresh whole blood from about eleven HLA-typed healthy donors served as the source for isolating PBMCs. Libraries were prepared through the immunoSEQ multiplex PCR assay. The deep sequencing platform assayed roughly 10^5 TCR templates per sample. Genomic DNA extracted from sorted T cells was used for TCRbeta CDR3 sequencing. Regarding the original processing steps: The R programming language was used for clonal analysis of the TCRbeta CDR3 data. Alloreactive CD4+ and CD8+ clones were defined by comparing unstimulated samples with post-reaction CFSE-low samples. Alloreactive CD4+ clones were assigned to regulatory or non-regulatory origin by matching sequences to sorted unstimulated Treg and non-Treg repertoires. Not all clones reach the TCRdb copy of this immuneACCESS table, which keeps in-frame sequences only. Checked studies attribute under half of the gap to unresolved V genes and leave the rest unexplained. Clonal size and the V and J genes are those of that table, whereas D and trimming came from the DNA. Present in this sample are approximately 94,000 clones, more than 85% of which were seen just once. The ten biggest clones cover approximately 5.9% of the sample.

The rearranged chain carries TRBV2 and TRBJ2-7, with 7 bases matching TRBD1. This receptor was taken from a human donor in good health. Sequenced sample: CD8+ T cells sorted from blood. The nucleotide sequence is given as TGTGCCAGCAGGGAAGAAACGGACAGGTCATTCTACGAGCAGTACTTC. The encoded protein is CASREETDRSFYEQYF. Joined to the reference TRBV2 and TRBJ2-7 proteins, this CDR3 gives the full variable domain: EPEVTQTPSHQVTQMGQEVILRCVPISNHLYFYWYRQILGQKVEFLVSFYNNEISEKSEIFDDQFSVERPDGSNFTLKIRSTKLEDSAMYFCASREETDRSFYEQYFGPGTRLTVT.